Following are 15 T cell receptor beta chains from one sample sequenced in a study of preoperative IRX-2 immunotherapy in early breast cancer. Measured with immunoSEQ multiplex PCR; TCRdb has only the in-frame clones, and not every one. This sample carries tens of thousands of clones, 82% of them seen once, and the ten largest clones take approximately 1.5%. Treatment given: preoperative locoregional IRX-2 cytokine immunotherapy. Material: lymph node tissue, obtained after IRX-2 immunotherapy. The receptors derive from a human donor with breast cancer.

V usage is TRBV11-3 and J usage is TRBJ1-6; D possibly corresponds to TRBD1 (5 bases). Germline V CDR1 and CDR2: SGHNT, YENEEA. This CDR3 has 16 residues. Trimming left V 3 bases short and J 11 bases short, with 20 bases between. This CDR3 is CASSLGTDRSSAPLHF. DNA of the CDR3: TGTGCCAGCAGCTTGGGGACCGACAGAAGTTCGGCACCCCTCCACTTT. Looking up the rest from reference TRBV11-3 and TRBJ1-6 gives the full variable domain: EAGVVQSPRYKIIEKKQPVAFWCNPISGHNTLYWYLQNLGQGPELLIRYENEEAVDDSQLPKDRFSAERLKGVDSTLKIQPAELGDSAVYLCASSLGTDRSSAPLHFGNGTRLTVT.

This chain connects TRBV6-8 to TRBJ1-2; weak D call: TRBD1 (6 bases). The CDR3 spans 15 residues. Germline V lookup: CDR1 MNHGY, CDR2 SAAAGT. Trimming took 5 bases from V and 5 from J, leaving 18 bases between them. The CDR3 DNA reads TGTGCCAGCAGTAATGGACAGTCCCCCCTTTATGGCTACACCTTC. Its protein product is CASSNGQSPLYGYTF.

This sequence joins TRBV19 and TRBJ2-1, with D tentatively TRBD1 or TRBD2 (6 bases each). The CDR3 extends over 16 amino acids. Trimming shortened V by 1 base and J by 5 bases, and 15 bases separated the two germline ends. Germline V gives CDR1 LNHDA, CDR2 SQIVND (reference sequence). The CDR3 here is CASSIVGGPIDNEQFF. CDR3 DNA sequence: TGTGCCAGTAGTATAGTAGGGGGGCCGATAGACAATGAGCAGTTCTTC. Supplemented by reference TRBV19 and TRBJ2-1, the full variable domain reads DGGITQSPKYLFRKEGQNVTLSCEQNLNHDAMYWYRQDPGQGLRLIYYSQIVNDFQKGDIAEGYSVSREKKESFPLTVTSAQKNPTAFYLCASSIVGGPIDNEQFFGPGTRLTVL.

The chain joins TRBV11-3 to TRBJ2-7; 9 nucleotides agree with TRBD2. The CDR3 has 14 amino acids. Germline trimming cut 5 bases from V and 4 bases from J; bases unmatched to any gene: 6. CDR1 is SGHNT, CDR2 YENEEA, per germline. In nucleotides, the CDR3 is TGTGCCAGCAGCCCAGGGCTAGCGGGGTACGAGCAGTACTTC. It is translated as CASSPGLAGYEQYF.

The CDR3 bases are TGTGCCAGCAGCTTAGATCCGAGCGGGGGATACAATGAGCAGTTCTTC. The encoded protein is CASSLDPSGGYNEQFF. The chain uses TRBV11-3 and TRBJ2-1; 8 nucleotides match TRBD2. The CDR3 is 16 residues long. Germline CDR1 is SGHNT and CDR2 is YENEEA. V was clipped by 0 bases and J by 4 bases; unmatched bases: 5.

The CDR3 loop is CASSPRMMGNSPLHF. Written as DNA, the CDR3 is TGTGCCAGCAGCCCTCGAATGATGGGCAATTCACCCCTCCACTTT. The gene calls are TRBV7-5 and TRBJ1-6; the table assigns TRBD1, which was not confirmed against the DNA. TRBV7-5 is reported as a pseudogene. The CDR3 contains 15 residues.

V and J are TRBV6-8 and TRBJ1-5, with a tentative D call TRBD1 (5 bases). V lost 6 bases and J lost 0, with 12 bases in between. CDR3 size: 15 residues. Germline assignment: CDR1 MNHGY and CDR2 SAAAGT. CDR3 nucleotides: TGTGCCAGCAGCGCCGGGGCAGATAGCAATCAGCCCCAGCATTTT. Translating gives CASSAGADSNQPQHF.

In the case of this clone: The junction departs from germline at one end; a sequencing error may be responsible. The V gene is TRBV11-1, the J gene TRBJ1-4; 7 positions agree with TRBD1. The germline V gene encodes CDR1 SGHAT and CDR2 FQDESV (reference sequence). CDR3 length: 16 residues. CDR3 protein: CASSLTGTLSNEKLFF. The DNA of the CDR3 is TGTGCCAGCAGCTTGACAGGGACTTTATCTAATGAAAAATTGTTTTTT.

In regard to this clone: Because the CDR3's place on the DNA is in doubt, the DNA is left out and the CDR3 is given as listed by TCRdb. The chain joins TRBV7-5 to TRBJ2-7; TRBD1, the table's D call, lacks a check against the DNA. TRBV7-5 is recorded as a pseudogene. The CDR3 comprises 17 residues, both ends counted. This CDR3 is CASSLVGGGAYSYEQYF.

The chain links TRBV19 to TRBJ1-2; 8 bases align to TRBD1. V was pared by 5 bases and J by 2 bases, with 7 bases of the junction left unmatched. This CDR3 contains 15 residues. The V gene's germline CDR1 is LNHDA and CDR2 SQIVND (reference sequence). The CDR3, as DNA: TGTGCCAGTAGTTCGATCGACAGGGGCAACTATGGCTACACCTTC. Amino acids: CASSSIDRGNYGYTF.

J is TRBJ2-7 and V is TRBV11-3; 8 positions agree with TRBD2. Germline V CDR1 and CDR2: SGHNT, YENEEA. CDR3 size: 14 residues. Unmatched junction bases numbered 8, after V lost 5 bases and J lost 5 bases. CDR3 region: CASSVGGARDEQYF. The CDR3 bases are TGTGCCAGCAGCGTCGGGGGGGCCAGGGACGAGCAGTACTTC. The full variable domain, completed using reference TRBV11-3 and TRBJ2-7, is EAGVVQSPRYKIIEKKQPVAFWCNPISGHNTLYWYLQNLGQGPELLIRYENEEAVDDSQLPKDRFSAERLKGVDSTLKIQPAELGDSAVYLCASSVGGARDEQYFGPGTRLTVT.

This clone was found a few times. This chain uses TRBV6-8 with TRBJ2-2, with TRBD1 as a possible D gene (6 bases). Germline CDR1 MNHGY, CDR2 SAAAGT. CDR3 size: 14 residues. The V end lost 10 bases, the J end lost 0 bases, and 12 bases lay between the germline ends. CDR3 residues: CAIRGGANTGELFF. CDR3 in DNA: TGTGCCATCAGAGGGGGAGCGAACACCGGGGAGCTGTTTTTT.

The V and J genes are TRBV5-1 and TRBJ1-4, with TRBD1 identical over 9 bases. CDR1 is SGHRS and CDR2 is YFSETQ in the germline V gene. J gave up 8 bases and V 4 bases, and 9 bases lay outside the gene matches. The CDR3 runs 15 residues. The CDR3 coding sequence is TGCGCCAGCAGCGTTCGGGGACAGGGTGGCGAAAAACTGTTTTTT. Protein sequence: CASSVRGQGGEKLFF.

The V call is TRBV19, the J call TRBJ2-7; D is perhaps TRBD1 or TRBD2 (5 bases each). The germline CDR1 and CDR2 sequences are LNHDA and SQIVND (reference sequence). The CDR3 loop spans 14 amino acids. The V end lost 2 bases, the J end lost 0 bases, and 8 bases lay between the germline ends. The CDR3 bases are TGTGCCAGTAGTATACACGGGACCTCCTACGAGCAGTACTTC. It translates to CASSIHGTSYEQYF.

The chain has TRBV7-5 and TRBJ1-3. TRBV7-5 constitutes a pseudogene. The CDR3 covers 16 residues. The CDR3 loop is CASSLLGGLSGNTIYF. In DNA, the CDR3 is TGTGCCAGCAGCTTATTGGGAGGGCTCTCTGGAAACACCATATATTTT.